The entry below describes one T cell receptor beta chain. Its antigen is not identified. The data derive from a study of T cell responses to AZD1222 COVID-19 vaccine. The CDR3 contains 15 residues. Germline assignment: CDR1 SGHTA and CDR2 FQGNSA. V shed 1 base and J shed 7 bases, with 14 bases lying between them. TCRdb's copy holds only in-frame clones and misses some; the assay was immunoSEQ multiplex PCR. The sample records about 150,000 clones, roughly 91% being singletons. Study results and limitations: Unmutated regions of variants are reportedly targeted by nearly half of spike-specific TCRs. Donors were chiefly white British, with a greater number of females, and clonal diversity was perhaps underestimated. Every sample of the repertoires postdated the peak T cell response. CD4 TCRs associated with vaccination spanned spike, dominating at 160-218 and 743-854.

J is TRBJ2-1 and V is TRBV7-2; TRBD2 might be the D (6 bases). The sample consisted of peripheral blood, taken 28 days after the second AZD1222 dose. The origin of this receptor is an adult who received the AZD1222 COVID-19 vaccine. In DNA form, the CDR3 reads TGTGCCAGCAGCTTAGGACTAGTTGGTCGGAATGAGCAGTTCTTC. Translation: CASSLGLVGRNEQFF.